In its sample, the clone carrying this T cell receptor beta chain was seen once. In the authors' workflow: By means of reference gene primer amplification, nucleated cell counts were estimated. The method was immunoSEQ multiplex PCR; TCRdb's version includes in-frame clones alone and lacks a portion of them. V and J calls and clone size are given by that table; D and trimming were obtained from the DNA. Counted here are some 250,000 clones, 91% occurring once; the ten biggest clones make up about 1.2%. These data originate in a study of blood T cell repertoires in COVID-19. Study-level information: Italy, Spain and the United States were the sources of the convalescent and acute COVID-19 samples. The cDNA or gDNA used as material had been derived from T cells, B-cell-depleted T cells, or PBMCs.

Participants came from under 30 US areas, aged about 18 to 100 years. The CDR3 is 14 amino acids. The receptor comes from a human donor in a cohort exposed to, infected with or recovered from COVID-19 (not recorded which). The donor label of this sample is uncertain. This rearrangement joins TRBV21-1 to TRBJ2-7; the table's D gene call, TRBD1, was not cross checked with the DNA. TRBV21-1 has pseudogene status. Sequencing was performed on PBMCs or T cells enriched from blood (not recorded which). The CDR3 reads CASSKSDTLYEQYF. The CDR3 DNA reads as TGTGCCAGCAGCAAATCTGACACCCTCTACGAGCAGTACTTC.